The 13 T cell receptor beta chains listed next were all sequenced from one sample in a study of graft-versus-host responses after intestinal transplantation. Sequencing was performed with immunoSEQ multiplex PCR; in TCRdb, only in-frame clones are kept and a portion is missing. The data show about 97,000 clones, roughly 90% seen once. The sample here was PBMCs, taken about 440 days after intestinal transplant. These receptor sequences come from a human patient who received an intestinal transplant, so some T cells may come from the graft donor.

The chain links TRBV6-5 to TRBJ2-3; TRBD1 matches at 9 bases. V dropped 6 bases and J dropped 4; count of bases not matched to a gene: 2. Germline V gene data show CDR1 as MNHEY and CDR2 as SVGAGI. CDR3 size: 13 residues. The CDR3, as DNA: TGTGCCAGCAGAAACAGGGGGCCAGATACGCAGTATTTT. This translates into CASRNRGPDTQYF.

The CDR3 DNA is TGTGCCAGCAGCAATAACCATGAAGCTTTCTTT. Its protein product is CASSNNHEAFF. This chain connects TRBV6-5 to TRBJ1-1; no clear D. Germline V gene sequence: CDR1 MNHEY, CDR2 SVGAGI. This CDR3 contains 11 residues. The V and J ends lost 6 bases and 7 bases respectively, with 9 bases between them.

This sequence joins TRBV6-5 and TRBJ2-5; D gene uncertain. The CDR3 has 12 amino acids. V lost 6 bases to trimming and J lost 5 bases, with 10 bases between them. Germline CDR1 is MNHEY and CDR2 is SVGAGI. CDR3 protein: CASRTVGETQYF. The CDR3 coding sequence is TGTGCCAGCAGAACAGTGGGCGAGACCCAGTACTTC.

The chain carries TRBV27 and TRBJ1-5; D remains unclear. The CDR3 covers 13 residues. Trimming took off 3 bases at V and 4 bases at J, with 7 bases between the two ends. Germline CDR1 reads MNHEY; CDR2 reads SMNVEV (reference sequence). This chain's CDR3 is CASSFVGNQPQHF. In nucleotides, the CDR3 is TGTGCCAGCAGTTTCGTGGGGAATCAGCCCCAGCATTTT.

The chain recombines TRBV29-1 with TRBJ2-3, with a possible D match to TRBD2 (5 bases). The ends were cut back, 6 bases at V and 0 bases at J, with 16 bases in the middle. This CDR3 spans 15 amino acids. In germline, CDR1 is SQVTM, CDR2 ANQGSEA. CDR3 DNA sequence: TGCAGCGTCCTAGGGTGGACTGACAGCACAGATACGCAGTATTTT. This translates into CSVLGWTDSTDTQYF.

The rearrangement uses TRBV7-8 and TRBJ2-7, with D possibly TRBD1 on 5 matching bases. Deletions cut 5 bases from V and 3 bases from J, with 17 bases between. The CDR3 runs to 15 residues. CDR1 is SGHVS, CDR2 FQNEAQ, per germline. The chain's CDR3 is CASSSRWGQGYEQYF. The CDR3 DNA reads as TGTGCCAGCAGCAGTCGGTGGGGTCAGGGCTACGAGCAGTACTTC.

The chain combines TRBV6-5 with TRBJ2-3, with 11 bases that match TRBD2. This CDR3 comprises 16 residues. V was pared by 2 bases and J by 4 bases, with 5 bases of the junction left unmatched. CDR1 MNHEY and CDR2 SVGAGI come from the germline V gene. The CDR3 here is CASSYLTSGGADTQYF. Written as DNA, the CDR3 is TGTGCCAGCAGTTACCTAACTAGCGGGGGCGCAGATACGCAGTATTTT.

The chain recombines TRBV6-5 with TRBJ2-7; D may be TRBD1 or TRBD2 (5 bases each). V dropped 8 bases and J dropped 2 bases, with 13 bases sitting between them. This CDR3 spans 13 amino acids. Germline CDR1 and CDR2: MNHEY and SVGAGI. The CDR3 coding sequence is TGTGCCAGCCTAGGGACGGGACCCTACGAGCAGTACTTC. It translates to CASLGTGPYEQYF.

The chain combines TRBV6-5 with TRBJ1-3; D remains ambiguous. Germline V CDR1 and CDR2: MNHEY, SVGAGI. This CDR3 contains 15 residues. The V gene lost 0 bases and the J gene lost 4 bases, with 10 bases spanning the gap. The CDR3 nucleotides read TGTGCCAGCAGTTACTCCCACATGGGCGGAAACACCATATATTTT. It is translated as CASSYSHMGGNTIYF.

The chain uses TRBV4-1 and TRBJ1-6; a weak D match, TRBD1 (6 bases). Trimming took off 4 bases at V and 7 bases at J, with 14 bases between the two ends. CDR1 and CDR2 from the germline V gene are MGHRA and YSYEKL. The length of the CDR3 is 15 residues. The CDR3 region has the DNA TGCGCCAGCAGCCCCCGACAGGTTGTGAATTCACCCCTCCACTTT. It encodes CASSPRQVVNSPLHF.

This chain links TRBV29-1 with TRBJ1-2; TRBD1 matches 9 bases. The CDR3 is made up of 13 amino acids. Trimming at V came to 6 bases and at J to 4 bases, leaving 6 bases not matched to a gene. Germline-derived CDR1 and CDR2 are SQVTM and ANQGSEA. The DNA for the CDR3 is TGCAGCGTGGGGGACAGGGTCAGCTATGGCTACACCTTC. It yields the protein CSVGDRVSYGYTF.

The rearrangement links TRBV5-1 to TRBJ1-1, with no clear D. The germline CDR1 and CDR2 sequences are SGHRS and YFSETQ. The V end lost 4 bases, the J end lost 1 base, and 11 bases lay between the germline ends. This CDR3 spans 14 amino acids. The CDR3 loop is CASSPSRQNTEAFF. CDR3 DNA sequence: TGCGCCAGCAGCCCCAGTCGACAGAACACTGAAGCTTTCTTT.

This rearrangement joins TRBV10-2 to TRBJ1-1; no reliable D call. The CDR3 extends over 15 amino acids. Trimming took off 6 bases at V and 0 bases at J, with 14 bases between the two ends. Germline-derived CDR1 and CDR2 are WSHSY and SAAADI. CDR3 protein: CASSVDIYMNTEAFF. CDR3 nucleotide sequence: TGCGCCAGCAGCGTTGACATATACATGAACACTGAAGCTTTCTTT.